The 19 T cell receptor beta chains below come from one sample, sequenced in a study of CD4 T cells in relation to SARS-CoV-2 and coronaviruses. Measured with immunoSEQ multiplex PCR; TCRdb has only the in-frame clones, and not every one. The sample lists 15,000 to 20,000 clones; more than 75% were seen once. These TCRs are of unknown antigen specificity. CD4+ T cells from unexposed donors were obtained before the COVID-19 pandemic (2011-2018). Isolation of CD4+ T cells took place after less than 13 days in culture. The specimen was CD4+ T cells from PBMCs, cultured in vitro. These receptors came from a human donor in good health.

The V call is TRBV12-3 or TRBV12-4, the J call TRBJ1-5; no definite D call. V gave up 7 bases and J gave up 5 bases, with 12 bases separating them. This CDR3 comprises 13 residues. The chain's CDR3 is CASTPDGDQPQHF. In DNA, the CDR3 is TGTGCCAGCACCCCAGACGGGGATCAGCCCCAGCATTTT.

The CDR3 spells CASSPGTGSQPQHF. CDR3 DNA: TGTGCCAGCAGCCCCGGGACAGGTAGCCAGCCCCAGCATTTT. The V call is TRBV5-5, the J call TRBJ1-5; TRBD1 matches at 8 bases. Unmatched junction bases numbered 7, after V lost 4 bases and J lost 7 bases. The CDR3 runs to 14 residues. Germline V gene lookup returns CDR1 SGHKS and CDR2 YYEKEE (reference sequence).

This chain links TRBV4-1 with TRBJ1-1; the D gene is possibly TRBD1 (6 bases). The germline V gene encodes CDR1 MGHRA and CDR2 YSYEKL. This CDR3 is 18 amino acids long. V dropped 1 base and J dropped 4 bases, with 22 bases sitting between them. The CDR3 loop is CASSQVVGAGDVSTEAFF. The CDR3 nucleotides read TGCGCCAGCAGCCAAGTCGTGGGGGCGGGGGACGTGAGCACTGAAGCTTTCTTT.

The chain is built from TRBV18 and TRBJ1-4, with a weak D call TRBD1 (6 bases). Germline loops: CDR1 KGHSH, CDR2 LQKENI. This CDR3 has 14 amino acids. With 4 bases removed from V and 7 bases from J, the gap between germline ends came to 13 bases. The CDR3 sequence: CASSLRDNPEKLFF. CDR3 bases: TGTGCCAGCTCACTGCGGGACAACCCTGAAAAACTGTTTTTT.

This clone has a single count. The rearrangement joins TRBV11-2 to TRBJ2-5; 13 nucleotides match TRBD2. V was pared by 5 bases and J by 5 bases, with 8 bases of the junction left unmatched. Looked up from germline, CDR1 is SGHAT and CDR2 is FQNNGV. The length of the CDR3 is 16 residues. CDR3 protein: CASSARTSGSAETQYF. In DNA, the CDR3 is TGTGCCAGCAGCGCAAGGACTAGCGGGAGTGCCGAGACCCAGTACTTC.

The chain recombines TRBV19 with TRBJ2-7; the D is unclear. The germline V and J ends were trimmed by 4 bases and 6 bases, with 22 bases remaining between them. The CDR3 loop spans 16 amino acids. CDR1 is LNHDA, CDR2 SQIVND, per germline (reference sequence). DNA of the CDR3: TGTGCCAGTAGTAGAAGGACGGGCTCGGCTCTGGGCGAGCAGTACTTC. Translating it yields CASSRRTGSALGEQYF.

The V and J genes are TRBV19 and TRBJ1-5, with D tentatively TRBD1 (6 bases). The CDR3 extends over 14 amino acids. Germline loops: CDR1 LNHDA, CDR2 SQIVND (reference sequence). The V gene lost 5 bases and the J gene lost 2 bases, with 10 bases spanning the gap. CDR3 nucleotides: TGTGCCAGTAGTTTAGGGGGTGGCAATCAGCCCCAGCATTTT. Its translation is CASSLGGGNQPQHF.

This clone has just a few counts. The chain carries TRBV12-5 and TRBJ1-3; TRBD1 might be the D (6 bases). Germline CDR1 reads LGHNT; CDR2 reads FRNRAP. The V and J ends lost 1 base and 1 base respectively, with 17 bases between them. This CDR3 contains 18 residues. The CDR3 DNA is TGTGCTAGTGGTTTGGAAGGACAGCTCCTCATATCTGGAAACACCATATATTTT. Protein product: CASGLEGQLLISGNTIYF.

The V and J genes are TRBV6-4 and TRBJ1-2; the D is unclear. The CDR3 covers 11 residues. The germline V and J ends were trimmed by 6 bases and 7 bases, with 9 bases remaining between them. Germline loops: CDR1 MRHNA, CDR2 SNTAGT. This CDR3 reads CASRGPGGYTF. The CDR3 DNA reads as TGTGCCAGCAGGGGTCCCGGTGGCTACACCTTC.

This sequence joins TRBV7-3 and TRBJ1-4; D call uncertain. The CDR3 covers 13 residues. Between the trimmed V and J ends, which lost 5 bases and 8 bases, there was a span of 12 bases. The germline gives CDR1 SGHTA, CDR2 FQGTGA. CDR3 in amino acids: CASSDGSIEKLFF. The CDR3 bases are TGTGCCAGCAGCGACGGTAGCATAGAAAAACTGTTTTTT.

This chain links TRBV7-2 with TRBJ2-6; a weak D match, TRBD1 (6 bases). CDR1 and CDR2 from the germline V gene are SGHTA and FQGNSA. The germline V and J ends were trimmed by 5 bases and 0 bases, with 20 bases remaining between them. The CDR3 contains 19 residues. CDR3 loop: CASSIGRGTRLSGANVLTF. CDR3 sequence (DNA): TGTGCCAGCAGCATAGGTAGAGGGACACGGCTCTCTGGGGCCAACGTCCTGACTTTC.

This chain uses TRBV24-1 with TRBJ2-1; 10 nucleotides agree with TRBD2. V shed 3 bases, J shed 4 bases, and the junction held 8 bases outside the gene matches. Germline V gene lookup returns CDR1 KGHDR and CDR2 SFDVKD. The CDR3 runs 17 residues. The CDR3 region is CATSDGRLAGEYNEQFF. The CDR3 nucleotides read TGTGCCACCAGTGATGGGAGGCTAGCGGGAGAGTACAATGAGCAGTTCTTC.

The chain joins TRBV7-9 to TRBJ2-2; D tentatively fits TRBD1 or TRBD2 (5 bases each). The CDR3 is made up of 15 amino acids. The germline V and J ends were trimmed by 5 bases and 3 bases, with 13 bases remaining between them. The V gene's germline CDR1 is SEHNR and CDR2 FQNEAQ (reference sequence). CDR3 residues: CASSNRDGYTGELFF. Here the CDR3 DNA reads TGTGCCAGCAGCAACCGGGACGGATACACCGGGGAGCTGTTTTTT. Drawing the rest from reference TRBV7-9 and TRBJ2-2, the complete variable domain is DTGVSQNPRHKITKRGQNVTFRCDPISEHNRLYWYRQTLGQGPEFLTYFQNEAQLEKSRLLSDRFSAERPKGSFSTLEIQRTEQGDSAMYLCASSNRDGYTGELFFGEGSRLTVL.

The rearrangement joins TRBV6-6 to TRBJ1-5; D is unclear. V gave up 2 bases and J gave up 0 bases, with 8 bases separating them. CDR1 is MNHNY, CDR2 SVGAGI, per germline (reference sequence). There are 15 residues in the CDR3. As DNA, the CDR3 is TGTGCCAGCAGTTACCCCGACCTTAGCAATCAGCCCCAGCATTTT. This sequence encodes CASSYPDLSNQPQHF.

The rearrangement links TRBV5-6 to TRBJ1-1, with no clear D. In germline, CDR1 is SGHDT, CDR2 YYEEEE. The CDR3 extends over 13 amino acids. V lost 4 bases to trimming and J lost 0 bases, with 7 bases between them. CDR3 region: CASSLNMNTEAFF. In nucleotides, the CDR3 is TGTGCCAGCAGCCTTAACATGAACACTGAAGCTTTCTTT.

In DNA form, the CDR3 reads TGTGCCAGCATTAGCTCTGGAAACACCATATATTTT. Translating it yields CASISSGNTIYF. The chain joins TRBV6-5 to TRBJ1-3; D uncertain. Looked up from germline, CDR1 is MNHEY and CDR2 is SVGAGI. Trimming took off 7 bases at V and 0 bases at J, with 4 bases between the two ends. CDR3 size: 12 residues.

V gene TRBV30 combines with J gene TRBJ2-6; TRBD2 is a possible D gene (5 bases). Per the germline V gene, CDR1 is GTSNPN and CDR2 is SVGIG (reference sequence). The V end lost 8 bases, the J end lost 0 bases, and 11 bases lay between the germline ends. This CDR3 has 14 amino acids. The CDR3 region is CAGGSLSGANVLTF. The DNA of the CDR3 is TGTGCCGGAGGCAGTCTCTCTGGGGCCAACGTCCTGACTTTC. Complete variable domain (other parts from reference TRBV30 and TRBJ2-6): SQTIHQWPATLVQPVGSPLSLECTVEGTSNPNLYWYRQAAGRGLQLLFYSVGIGQISSEVPQNLSASRPQDRQFILSSKKLLLSDSGFYLCAGGSLSGANVLTFGAGSRLTVL.

The chain is built from TRBV6-1 and TRBJ1-5, with D maybe TRBD1 (5 bases). The CDR3 consists of 14 residues. From germline, CDR1 is MNHNS and CDR2 SASEGT. The V end lost 3 bases, the J end lost 7 bases, and 13 bases lay between the germline ends. In nucleotides, the CDR3 is TGTGCCAGCAGTGACGATGGGGCTTGGCAGCCCCAGCATTTT. Amino acids: CASSDDGAWQPQHF.

The V and J genes are TRBV18 and TRBJ2-7; TRBD2 matches 13 bases. Germline V gene data show CDR1 as KGHSH and CDR2 as LQKENI. CDR3 size: 16 residues. Trimming cost V 4 bases and J 0 bases; bases outside gene matches: 3. CDR3 residues: CASSRGLAGRSYEQYF. The CDR3 DNA follows: TGTGCCAGCTCACGGGGACTAGCGGGACGCTCCTACGAGCAGTACTTC.